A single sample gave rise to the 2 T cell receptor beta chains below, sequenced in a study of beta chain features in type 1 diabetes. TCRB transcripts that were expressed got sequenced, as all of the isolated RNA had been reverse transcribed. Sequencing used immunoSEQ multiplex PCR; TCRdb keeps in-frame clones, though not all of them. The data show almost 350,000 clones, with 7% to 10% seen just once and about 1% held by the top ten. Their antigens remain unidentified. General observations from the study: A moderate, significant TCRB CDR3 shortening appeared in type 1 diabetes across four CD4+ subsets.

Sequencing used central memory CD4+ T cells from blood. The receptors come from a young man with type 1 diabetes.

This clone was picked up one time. Written as DNA, the CDR3 is TGTGCCATCAGTGTCACAGGTCGGGCCTCCTACGAGCAGTACTTC. Its translation: CAISVTGRASYEQYF. This sequence joins TRBV10-3 and TRBJ2-7; possibly TRBD1 for D (5 bases). This CDR3 contains 15 residues. Germline loops: CDR1 ENHRY, CDR2 SYGVKD. Trimming removed 4 bases at V and 0 bases at J, with 13 bases between.

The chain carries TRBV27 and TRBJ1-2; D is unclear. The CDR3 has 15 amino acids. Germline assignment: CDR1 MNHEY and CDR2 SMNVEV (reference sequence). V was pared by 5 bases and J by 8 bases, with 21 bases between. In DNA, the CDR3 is TGTGCCAGCAGTCTCGACGGAAGGGCGGAACGAGGCTACACCTTC. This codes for CASSLDGRAERGYTF.